Detailed here is one T cell receptor (beta chain). Profiled with immunoSEQ multiplex PCR; TCRdb holds only in-frame clones, not every one. The profile shows 75,000 to 80,000 clones, just over 90% of them singletons. This specimen belongs to a study of T cell changes during pregnancy in multiple sclerosis. The CDR3 has 14 residues. Germline lookup yields CDR1 LNHDA and CDR2 SQIVND (reference sequence). After removal of 8 bases from V and 5 bases from J, the junction contained 8 bases not matched to a gene. This rearrangement joins TRBV19 to TRBJ2-2; 7 bases map to TRBD2. Sequences were derived from peripheral blood, sampled after pregnancy. The sequence was collected from a female donor in good health, enrolled as a control in a pregnancy study. CDR3 DNA: TGTGCCAGTTCCACGGCGGGAGCTACCGGGGAGCTGTTTTTT. Amino acid sequence: CASSTAGATGELFF. Drawing the rest from reference TRBV19 and TRBJ2-2, the complete variable domain is DGGITQSPKYLFRKEGQNVTLSCEQNLNHDAMYWYRQDPGQGLRLIYYSQIVNDFQKGDIAEGYSVSREKKESFPLTVTSAQKNPTAFYLCASSTAGATGELFFGEGSRLTVL.